This TCR beta chain is from a study of regulatory T cells in long-lasting Graves disease. Both iRepertoire HTBI primers and Arm-PCR of CDR3 regions were used to build the TCR beta libraries. TCRdb fed the multiplex PCR reads into MiXCR, producing one record per CDR3 protein. The top ten clones hold 20% to 25% of a sample with roughly 380,000 distinct CDR3 sequences, roughly a sixth of them seen once. This clonotype was picked up a small number of times. What it binds is not known. The time point is: newly diagnosed GD, antithyroid drugs for less than 3 months. RNA extracted from PBMCs served as the sequencing template. Patients with Graves' disease were diagnosed by American Thyroid Association guidelines. All patients originated from an endocrinology department located in Xi'an, China. Germline V gene lookup returns CDR1 MNHEY and CDR2 SVGEGT. CDR3 length equals 14 residues. The ends lost 6 bases at V and 3 bases at J; junction bases unmatched: 4.

The study, taken as a whole, reports: Limited sample numbers may have lowered accuracy. In persistent patients, shared public clonotypes (2,741) outnumbered those in new patients (around 1,000).

The chain recombines TRBV6-2 or TRBV6-3 with TRBJ2-2; 7 nucleotides agree with TRBD2. Sequencing was performed on peripheral blood mononuclear cells (PBMCs), taken at new diagnosis, from a patient treated with antithyroid drugs. This sequence originates from a female donor with Graves disease. The CDR3 region has the DNA TGTGCCAGCAGACGGGGGGTGCACACCGGGGAGCTGTTTTTT. It translates to CASRRGVHTGELFF.